This T cell receptor (beta chain) was sequenced during a study of blood T cell repertoires in COVID-19. At the level of the study: The origin of the acute and convalescent COVID-19 samples was the United States, Italy and Spain.

V trimming: 6 bases; J trimming: 7 bases; junction bases outside the gene matches: 5. The CDR3 consists of 14 residues. Germline CDR1 reads MNHEY; CDR2 reads SMNVEV (reference sequence). Per the original methods: Estimated nucleated cell counts came from reference gene primer amplification. The protocol was immunoSEQ multiplex PCR, while the TCRdb copy is restricted to in-frame clones and leaves out a portion. The V and J calls and the clone size are those of that table, but D and trimming were determined from the DNA. The sample records approximately 150,000 clones, about 86% being singletons. This TCR was recovered from a man between 65 and 85 years old with acute or convalescent COVID-19. Sequencing input: peripheral blood. The V and J genes are TRBV27 and TRBJ1-6; the match to TRBD1 covers 8 bases. The CDR3 spells CASSPQGDNSPLHF. The DNA for the CDR3 is TGTGCCAGCAGCCCACAGGGGGACAATTCACCCCTCCACTTT.